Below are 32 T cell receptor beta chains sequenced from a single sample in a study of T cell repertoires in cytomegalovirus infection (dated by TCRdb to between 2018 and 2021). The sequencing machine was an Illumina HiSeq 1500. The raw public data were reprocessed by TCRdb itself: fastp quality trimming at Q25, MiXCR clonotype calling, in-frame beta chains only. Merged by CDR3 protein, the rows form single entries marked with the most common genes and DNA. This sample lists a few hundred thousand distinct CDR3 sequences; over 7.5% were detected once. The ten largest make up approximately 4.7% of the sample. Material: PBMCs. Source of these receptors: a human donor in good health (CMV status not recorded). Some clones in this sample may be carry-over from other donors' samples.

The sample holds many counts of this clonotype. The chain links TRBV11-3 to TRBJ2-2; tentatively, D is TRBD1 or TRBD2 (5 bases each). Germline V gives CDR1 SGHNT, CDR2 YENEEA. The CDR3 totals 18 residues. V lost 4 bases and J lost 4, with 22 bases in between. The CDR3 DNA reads TGTGCCAGCAGCTCTAGCTGGGGGTCAGGGCGGGTCACCGGGGAGCTGTTTTTT. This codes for CASSSSWGSGRVTGELFF.

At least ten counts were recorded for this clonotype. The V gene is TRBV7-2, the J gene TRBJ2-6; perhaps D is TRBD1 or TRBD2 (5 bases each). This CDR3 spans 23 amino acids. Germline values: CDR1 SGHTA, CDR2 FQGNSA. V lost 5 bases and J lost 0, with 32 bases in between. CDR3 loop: CASSILPTLGVKTTNSGANVLTF. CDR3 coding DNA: TGTGCCAGCAGCATTCTCCCCACTCTGGGGGTAAAGACGACTAACTCTGGGGCCAACGTCCTGACTTTC.

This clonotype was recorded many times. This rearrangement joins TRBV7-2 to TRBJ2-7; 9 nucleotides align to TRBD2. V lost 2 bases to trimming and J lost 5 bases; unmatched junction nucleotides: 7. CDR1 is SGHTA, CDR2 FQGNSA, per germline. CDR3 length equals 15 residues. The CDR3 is CASSLRLAARDEQYF. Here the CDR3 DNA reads TGTGCCAGCAGCTTACGACTAGCGGCCAGAGACGAGCAGTACTTC.

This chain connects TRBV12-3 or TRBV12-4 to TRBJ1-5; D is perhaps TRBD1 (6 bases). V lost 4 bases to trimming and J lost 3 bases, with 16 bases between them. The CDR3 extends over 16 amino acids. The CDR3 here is CASSWEGGIYNQPQHF. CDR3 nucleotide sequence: TGTGCCAGCAGTTGGGAAGGGGGTATATACAATCAGCCCCAGCATTTT.

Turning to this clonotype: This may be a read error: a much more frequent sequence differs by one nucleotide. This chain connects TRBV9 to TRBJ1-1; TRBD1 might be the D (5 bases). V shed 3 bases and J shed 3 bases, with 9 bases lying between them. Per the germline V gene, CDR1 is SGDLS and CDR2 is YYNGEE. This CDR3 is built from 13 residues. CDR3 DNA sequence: TGTGCCAGCAGCGGGGGGGGGTACACTGAAGCTTTCTTT. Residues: CASSGGGYTEAFF.

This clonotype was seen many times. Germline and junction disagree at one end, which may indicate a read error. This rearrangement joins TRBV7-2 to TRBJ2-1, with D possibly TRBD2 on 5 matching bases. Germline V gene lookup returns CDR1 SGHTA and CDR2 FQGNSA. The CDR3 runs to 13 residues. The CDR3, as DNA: TGTGCCAGCAGCTTAGCTAAGGGAGCGGTCCTGATCTTC. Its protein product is CASSLAKGAVLIF. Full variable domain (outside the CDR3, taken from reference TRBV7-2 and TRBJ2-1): GAGVSQSPSNKVTEKGKDVELRCDPISGHTALYWYRQSLGQGLEFLIYFQGNSAPDKSGLPSDRFSAERTGGSVSTLTIQRTQQEDSAVYLCASSLAKGAVLIFGPGTRLTVL.

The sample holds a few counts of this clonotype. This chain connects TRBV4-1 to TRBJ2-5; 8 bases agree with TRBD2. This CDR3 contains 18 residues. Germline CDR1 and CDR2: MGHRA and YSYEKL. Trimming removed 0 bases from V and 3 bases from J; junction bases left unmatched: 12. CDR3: CASSQDNILAGLEETQYF. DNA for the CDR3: TGCGCCAGCAGCCAAGATAATATCCTAGCGGGTCTCGAAGAGACCCAGTACTTC.

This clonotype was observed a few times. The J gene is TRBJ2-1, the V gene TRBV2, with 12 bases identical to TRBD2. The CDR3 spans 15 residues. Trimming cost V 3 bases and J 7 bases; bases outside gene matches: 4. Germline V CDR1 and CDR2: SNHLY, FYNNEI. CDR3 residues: CASSDGLAGINEQFF. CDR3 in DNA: TGTGCCAGCAGTGATGGACTAGCGGGAATAAATGAGCAGTTCTTC.

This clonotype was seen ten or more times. This CDR3 is CASSINGGLGEAFF. The DNA of the CDR3 is TGTGCCAGCAGCATTAACGGGGGTTTAGGTGAAGCTTTCTTT. The chain is built from TRBV7-2 and TRBJ1-1, with D possibly TRBD1 on 5 matching bases. V lost 5 bases, J lost 7 bases, and 17 bases lay in between. From germline, CDR1 is SGHTA and CDR2 FQGNSA. The CDR3 is 14 residues long.

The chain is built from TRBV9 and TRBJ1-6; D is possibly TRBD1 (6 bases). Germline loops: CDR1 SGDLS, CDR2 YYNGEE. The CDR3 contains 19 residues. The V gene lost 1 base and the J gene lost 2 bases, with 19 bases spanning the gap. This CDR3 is CASSVFGPDRLTYNSPLHF. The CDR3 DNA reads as TGTGCCAGCAGCGTATTTGGCCCGGACAGACTTACCTATAATTCACCCCTCCACTTT.

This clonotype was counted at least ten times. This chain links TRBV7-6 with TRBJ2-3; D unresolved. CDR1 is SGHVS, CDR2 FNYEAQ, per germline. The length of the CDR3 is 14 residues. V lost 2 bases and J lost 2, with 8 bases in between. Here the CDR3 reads CASSLLGNTDTQYF. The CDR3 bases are TGTGCCAGCAGCTTACTCGGAAACACAGATACGCAGTATTTT.

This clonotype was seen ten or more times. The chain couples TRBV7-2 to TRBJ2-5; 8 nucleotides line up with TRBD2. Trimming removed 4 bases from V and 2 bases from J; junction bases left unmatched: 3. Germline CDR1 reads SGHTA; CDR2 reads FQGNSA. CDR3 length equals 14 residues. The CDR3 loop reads CASSSGGGQETQYF. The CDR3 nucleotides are TGTGCCAGCAGCTCGGGGGGGGGGCAAGAGACCCAGTACTTC. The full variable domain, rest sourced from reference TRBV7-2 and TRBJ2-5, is GAGVSQSPSNKVTEKGKDVELRCDPISGHTALYWYRQSLGQGLEFLIYFQGNSAPDKSGLPSDRFSAERTGGSVSTLTIQRTQQEDSAVYLCASSSGGGQETQYFGPGTRLLVL.

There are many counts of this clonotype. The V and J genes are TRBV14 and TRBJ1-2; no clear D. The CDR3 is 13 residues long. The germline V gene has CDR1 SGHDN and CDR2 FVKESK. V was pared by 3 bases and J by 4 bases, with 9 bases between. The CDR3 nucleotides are TGTGCCAGCAGCCAGGGTAGACTCTATGGCTACACCTTC. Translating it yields CASSQGRLYGYTF.

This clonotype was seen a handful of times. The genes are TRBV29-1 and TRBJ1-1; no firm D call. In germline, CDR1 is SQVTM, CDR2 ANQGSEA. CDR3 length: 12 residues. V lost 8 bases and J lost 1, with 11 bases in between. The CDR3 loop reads CSFGRPNTEAFF. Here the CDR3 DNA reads TGCAGCTTCGGACGGCCGAACACTGAAGCTTTCTTT.

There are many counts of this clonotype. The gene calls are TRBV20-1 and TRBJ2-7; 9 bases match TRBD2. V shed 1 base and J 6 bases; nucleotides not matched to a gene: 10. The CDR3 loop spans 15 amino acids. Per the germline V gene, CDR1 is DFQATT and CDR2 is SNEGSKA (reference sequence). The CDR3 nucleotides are TGCAGTGCTAGAGGTCGGGGGAGCGGGAGGTTCGAGCAGTACTTC. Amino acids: CSARGRGSGRFEQYF.

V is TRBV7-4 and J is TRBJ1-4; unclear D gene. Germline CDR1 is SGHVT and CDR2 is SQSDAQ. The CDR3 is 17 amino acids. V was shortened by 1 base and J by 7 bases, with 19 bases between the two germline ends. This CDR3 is CASSLGRNFGIREKLFF. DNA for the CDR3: TGTGCCAGCAGCTTAGGTCGTAATTTCGGAATTCGTGAAAAACTGTTTTTT.

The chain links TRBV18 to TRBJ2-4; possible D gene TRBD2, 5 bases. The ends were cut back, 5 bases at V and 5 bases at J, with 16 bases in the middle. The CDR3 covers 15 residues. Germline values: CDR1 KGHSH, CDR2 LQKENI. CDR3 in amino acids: CASSVTGLGENIQYF. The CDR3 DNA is TGTGCCAGCTCAGTAACCGGGCTGGGAGAAAACATTCAGTACTTC.

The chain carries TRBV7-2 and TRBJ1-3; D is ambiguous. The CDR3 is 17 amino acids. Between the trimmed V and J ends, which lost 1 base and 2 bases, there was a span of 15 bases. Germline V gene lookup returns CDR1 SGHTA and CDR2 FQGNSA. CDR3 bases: TGTGCCAGCAGCTTAGGTCTCTTAGGGAGAACTGGAAACACCATATATTTT. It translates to CASSLGLLGRTGNTIYF.

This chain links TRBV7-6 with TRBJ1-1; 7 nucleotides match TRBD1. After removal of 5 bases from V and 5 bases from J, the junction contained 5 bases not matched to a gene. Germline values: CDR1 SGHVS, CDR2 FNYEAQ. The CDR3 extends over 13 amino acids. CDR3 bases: TGTGCCAGCAGCCAAGACAGGGAAACTGAAGCTTTCTTT. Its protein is CASSQDRETEAFF. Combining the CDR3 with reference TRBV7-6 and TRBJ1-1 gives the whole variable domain GAGVSQSPRYKVTKRGQDVALRCDPISGHVSLYWYRQALGQGPEFLTYFNYEAQQDKSGLPNDRFSAERPEGSISTLTIQRTEQRDSAMYRCASSQDRETEAFFGQGTRLTVV.

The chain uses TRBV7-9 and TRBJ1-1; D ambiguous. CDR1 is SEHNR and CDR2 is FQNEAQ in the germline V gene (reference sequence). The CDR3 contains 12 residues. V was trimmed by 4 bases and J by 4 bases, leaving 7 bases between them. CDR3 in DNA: TGTGCCAGCAGCTCGTGGGCCACTGAAGCTTTCTTT. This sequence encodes CASSSWATEAFF.

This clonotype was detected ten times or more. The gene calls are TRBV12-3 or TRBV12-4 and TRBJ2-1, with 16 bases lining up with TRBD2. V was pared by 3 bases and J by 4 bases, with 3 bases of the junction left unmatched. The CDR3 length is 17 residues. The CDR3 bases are TGTGCCAGCAGTTTGGGGACTAGCGGGGGGGGGTACAATGAGCAGTTCTTC. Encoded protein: CASSLGTSGGGYNEQFF.

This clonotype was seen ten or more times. The chain's CDR3 is CASSLIPSSGSNEQFF. DNA of the CDR3: TGTGCCAGCAGCTTAATACCTTCTAGCGGGAGCAATGAGCAGTTCTTC. V and J are TRBV7-2 and TRBJ2-1; the match to TRBD2 covers 10 bases. Trimming removed 2 bases from V and 6 bases from J; junction bases left unmatched: 7. The CDR3 is 16 residues long. Germline V CDR1 and CDR2: SGHTA, FQGNSA.

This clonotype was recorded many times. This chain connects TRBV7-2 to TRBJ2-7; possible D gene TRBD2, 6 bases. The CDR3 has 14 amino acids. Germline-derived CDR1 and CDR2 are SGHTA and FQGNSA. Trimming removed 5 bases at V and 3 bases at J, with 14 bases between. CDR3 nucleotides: TGTGCCAGCAGCCCGGACGGGGGAAGCTACGAGCAGTACTTC. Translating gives CASSPDGGSYEQYF.

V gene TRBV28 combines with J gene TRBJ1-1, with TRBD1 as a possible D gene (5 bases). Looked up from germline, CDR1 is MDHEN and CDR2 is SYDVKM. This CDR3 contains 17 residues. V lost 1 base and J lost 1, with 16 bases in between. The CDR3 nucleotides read TGTGCCAGCAGTTTATCCCACCTATTGGGGACGAACACTGAAGCTTTCTTT. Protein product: CASSLSHLLGTNTEAFF.

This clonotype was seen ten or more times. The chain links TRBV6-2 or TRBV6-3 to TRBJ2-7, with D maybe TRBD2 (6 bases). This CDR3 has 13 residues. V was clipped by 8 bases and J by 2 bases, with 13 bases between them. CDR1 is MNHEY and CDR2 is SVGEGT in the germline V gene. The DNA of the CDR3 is TGTGCCAGCGCGGGGACCGGTACCTACGAGCAGTACTTC. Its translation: CASAGTGTYEQYF.

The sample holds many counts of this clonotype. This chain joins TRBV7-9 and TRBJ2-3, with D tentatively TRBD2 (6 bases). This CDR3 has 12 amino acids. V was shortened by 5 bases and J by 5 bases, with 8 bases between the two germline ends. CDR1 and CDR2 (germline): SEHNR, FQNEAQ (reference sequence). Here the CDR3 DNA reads TGTGCCAGCAGCCCCGGGGGAGATACGCAGTATTTT. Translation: CASSPGGDTQYF.

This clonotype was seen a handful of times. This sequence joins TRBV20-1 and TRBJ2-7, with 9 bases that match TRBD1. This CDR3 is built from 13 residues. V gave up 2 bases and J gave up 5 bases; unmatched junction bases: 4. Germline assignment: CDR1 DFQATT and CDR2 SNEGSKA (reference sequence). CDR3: CSARRTGVHEQYF. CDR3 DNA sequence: TGCAGTGCTAGAAGGACAGGGGTCCACGAGCAGTACTTC.

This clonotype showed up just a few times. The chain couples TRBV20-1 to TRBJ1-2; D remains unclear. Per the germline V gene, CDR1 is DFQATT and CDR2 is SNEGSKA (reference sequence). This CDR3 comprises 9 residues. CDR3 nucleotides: TGCGTAGCACCCGGTGGCTACACCTTC. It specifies CVAPGGYTF.

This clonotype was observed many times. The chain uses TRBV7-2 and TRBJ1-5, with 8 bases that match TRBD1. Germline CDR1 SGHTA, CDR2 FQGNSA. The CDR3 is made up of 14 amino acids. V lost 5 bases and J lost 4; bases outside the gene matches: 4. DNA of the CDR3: TGTGCCAGCAGCACTCGGACAGGGAATCAGCCCCAGCATTTT. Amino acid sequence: CASSTRTGNQPQHF. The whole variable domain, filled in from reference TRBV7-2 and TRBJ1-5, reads GAGVSQSPSNKVTEKGKDVELRCDPISGHTALYWYRQSLGQGLEFLIYFQGNSAPDKSGLPSDRFSAERTGGSVSTLTIQRTQQEDSAVYLCASSTRTGNQPQHFGDGTRLSIL.

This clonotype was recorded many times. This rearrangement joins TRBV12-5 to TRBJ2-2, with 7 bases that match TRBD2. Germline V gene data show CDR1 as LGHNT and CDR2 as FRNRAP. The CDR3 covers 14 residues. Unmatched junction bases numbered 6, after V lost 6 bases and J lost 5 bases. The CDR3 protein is CASGPLAATGELFF. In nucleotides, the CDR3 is TGTGCTAGTGGCCCGCTAGCGGCAACCGGGGAGCTGTTTTTT.

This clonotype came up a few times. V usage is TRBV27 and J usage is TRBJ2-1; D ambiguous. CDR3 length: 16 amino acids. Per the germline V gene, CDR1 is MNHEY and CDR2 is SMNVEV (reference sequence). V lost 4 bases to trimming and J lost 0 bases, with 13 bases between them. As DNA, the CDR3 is TGTGCCAGCAGTTCTCTAACGTCGGGCTCCTACAATGAGCAGTTCTTC. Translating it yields CASSSLTSGSYNEQFF.

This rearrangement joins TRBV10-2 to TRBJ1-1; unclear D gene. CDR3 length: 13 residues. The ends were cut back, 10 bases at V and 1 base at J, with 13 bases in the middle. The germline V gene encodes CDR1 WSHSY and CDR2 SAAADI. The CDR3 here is CATTLKTNTEAFF. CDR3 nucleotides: TGCGCCACCACCCTTAAAACGAACACTGAAGCTTTCTTT.